This TCR beta chain emerged from a study of cytomegalovirus exposure and HLA in healthy donors. Study-level points and caveats: According to a later analysis, donors in an Asian-associated ancestry cluster reportedly had fewer N-insertions than the roughly 670-donor mean. Altogether, some 170 TCR beta chains were recorded as cytomegalovirus-associated. Researchers reported in a later analysis that common viral pathogens appeared linked to several top clusters.

V lost 5 bases, J lost 4 bases, and 7 bases stayed unmatched. This CDR3 has 15 residues. Germline V gives CDR1 MDHEN, CDR2 SYDVKM. This clone is a singleton in its sample. Its cognate antigen is unknown. PCR involved 60 Vbeta and 13 Jbeta primers. The method was immunoSEQ multiplex PCR; TCRdb's version includes in-frame clones alone and lacks a portion of them. The sample has under 200,000 clones; 77% are singletons. The chain recombines TRBV28 with TRBJ2-3; TRBD2 aligns across 9 bases. The source material was PBMCs. The origin of this receptor is a man aged 50 to 59 in good health and CMV-seropositive. The CDR3 nucleotides read TGTGCCAGCAGTATAAGCGGGGGGAGATCAGATACGCAGTATTTT. This codes for CASSISGGRSDTQYF.